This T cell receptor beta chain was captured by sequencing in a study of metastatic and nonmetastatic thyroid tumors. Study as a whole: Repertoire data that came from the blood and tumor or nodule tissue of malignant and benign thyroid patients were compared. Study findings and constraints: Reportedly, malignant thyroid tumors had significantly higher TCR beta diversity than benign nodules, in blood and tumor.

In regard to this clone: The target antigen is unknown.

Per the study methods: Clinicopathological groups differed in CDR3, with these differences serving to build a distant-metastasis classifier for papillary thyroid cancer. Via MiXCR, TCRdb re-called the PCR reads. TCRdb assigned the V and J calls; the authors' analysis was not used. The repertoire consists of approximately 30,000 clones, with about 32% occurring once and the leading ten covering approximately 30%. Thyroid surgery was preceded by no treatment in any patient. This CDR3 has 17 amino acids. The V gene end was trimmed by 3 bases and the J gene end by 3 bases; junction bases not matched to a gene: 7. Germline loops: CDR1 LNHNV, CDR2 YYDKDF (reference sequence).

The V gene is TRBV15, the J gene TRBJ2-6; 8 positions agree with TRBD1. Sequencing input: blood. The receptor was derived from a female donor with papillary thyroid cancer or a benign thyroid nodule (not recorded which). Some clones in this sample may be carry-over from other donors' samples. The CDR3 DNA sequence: TGTGCCACCAGCAGCCCCAGGGGGCAGGATGGGGCCAACGTCCTGACTTTC. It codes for CATSSPRGQDGANVLTF. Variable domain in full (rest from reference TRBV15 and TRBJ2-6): DAMVIQNPRYQVTQFGKPVTLSCSQTLNHNVMYWYQQKSSQAPKLLFHYYDKDFNNEADTPDNFQSRRPNTSFCFLDIRSPGLGDTAMYLCATSSPRGQDGANVLTFGAGSRLTVL.